This T cell receptor beta chain was recorded in a study of blood T cell repertoires in COVID-19. As for the study in general: Samples taken during acute and convalescent COVID-19 were collected in the United States, Italy and Spain. Nucleic acid was either cDNA or gDNA, and it came from T cells, B-cell-depleted T cells, or PBMCs.

Study processing details: Estimated nucleated cell counts came from reference gene primer amplification. The repertoire was sequenced with immunoSEQ multiplex PCR; TCRdb's copy has only in-frame clones and lacks some. Clonal size and the V and J genes are those of that table, whereas D and trimming came from the DNA. The repertoire consists of roughly 410,000 clones, with 70% to 90% occurring once and the leading ten covering around 1.5%. Seattle-derived patients entered the study during active infection and were followed longitudinally. The CDR3 consists of 12 residues. Germline CDR1 and CDR2: LNHNV and YYDKDF (reference sequence). V was shortened by 0 bases and J by 5 bases, with 4 bases between the two germline ends.

V is TRBV15 and J is TRBJ1-2; D is unresolved. Sequencing was done on a sample of peripheral blood. This clonotype was obtained from a woman between 40 and 55 years old with COVID-19, enrolled during active disease. The CDR3 protein is CATSRESYGYTF. As DNA, the CDR3 is TGTGCCACCAGCAGAGAGAGTTATGGCTACACCTTC.